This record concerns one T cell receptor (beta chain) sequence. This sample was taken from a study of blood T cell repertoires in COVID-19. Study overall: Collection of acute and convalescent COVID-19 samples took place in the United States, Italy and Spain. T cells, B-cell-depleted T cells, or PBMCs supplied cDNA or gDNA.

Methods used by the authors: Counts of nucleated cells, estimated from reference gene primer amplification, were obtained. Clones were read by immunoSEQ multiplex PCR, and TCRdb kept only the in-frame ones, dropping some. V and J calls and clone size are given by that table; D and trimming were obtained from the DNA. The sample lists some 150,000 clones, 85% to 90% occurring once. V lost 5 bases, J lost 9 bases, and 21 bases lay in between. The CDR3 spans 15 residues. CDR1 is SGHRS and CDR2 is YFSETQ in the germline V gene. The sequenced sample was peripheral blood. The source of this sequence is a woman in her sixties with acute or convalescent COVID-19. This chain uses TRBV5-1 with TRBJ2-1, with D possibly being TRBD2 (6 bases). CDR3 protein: CASRRSGEVTGEQFF. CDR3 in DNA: TGCGCCAGCAGGCGGAGTGGGGAGGTTACGGGTGAGCAGTTCTTC.